The 23 T cell receptor beta chains below all came from one sample that was sequenced in a study of a mutant IDH1 vaccine in newly diagnosed glioma. Regarding time point: week 11, during vaccination. With topical imiquimod, each dose of the vaccine consisted of 300 ug of mutant IDH1 20-mer peptide. No antigen has been assigned to these receptors. Clones were read by immunoSEQ multiplex PCR, and TCRdb kept only the in-frame ones, dropping some. The repertoire holds tens of thousands of clones, with less than 90% as singletons. Sample: PBMCs, taken from a glioma patient whose treatment included an IDH1 peptide vaccine. Source of these receptors: a man in his forties with glioma.

The genes are TRBV4-3 and TRBJ2-2; 8 nucleotides match TRBD1. This CDR3 region has 17 residues. The junction had 8 bases not matched to a gene; V was cut back by 0 bases and J by 5 bases. Germline values: CDR1 LGHNA, CDR2 YSLEER. CDR3 DNA: TGCGCCAGCAGCCAAGATCCAGGCAGGGGGCGGACCGGGGAGCTGTTTTTT. This sequence encodes CASSQDPGRGRTGELFF.

The chain links TRBV6-5 to TRBJ1-1; D uncertain. Germline values: CDR1 MNHEY, CDR2 SVGAGI. CDR3 length: 14 amino acids. V lost 2 bases and J 7 bases, leaving 14 bases between the germline ends. Here the CDR3 reads CASSYGLQRIEAFF. The DNA for the CDR3 is TGTGCCAGCAGTTACGGCCTCCAGAGAATTGAAGCTTTCTTT.

A word on this clone: One junction end disagrees with the germline gene, perhaps due to a read error. J is TRBJ2-7 and V is TRBV7-2; 7 nucleotides agree with TRBD1. This CDR3 region has 11 residues. Per the germline V gene, CDR1 is SGHTA and CDR2 is FQGNSA. The CDR3 spells CASSLVGDRVF. The CDR3 nucleotides read TGTGCCAGCAGCTTAGTTGGGGACAGAGTATTC. The whole variable domain, filled in from reference TRBV7-2 and TRBJ2-7, reads GAGVSQSPSNKVTEKGKDVELRCDPISGHTALYWYRQSLGQGLEFLIYFQGNSAPDKSGLPSDRFSAERTGGSVSTLTIQRTQQEDSAVYLCASSLVGDRVFGPGTRLTVT.

The chain carries TRBV5-1 and TRBJ2-7, with D unresolved. Trimming removed 0 bases at V and 1 base at J, with 8 bases between. The CDR3 is 14 amino acids. Germline CDR1 and CDR2: SGHRS and YFSETQ. CDR3 residues: CASSLESQSYEQYF. The CDR3 coding sequence is TGCGCCAGCAGCTTGGAGAGTCAGTCCTACGAGCAGTACTTC.

This chain uses TRBV9 with TRBJ2-2; no clear D gene. V was clipped by 3 bases and J by 7 bases, with 19 bases between them. The CDR3 is 16 residues long. CDR1 is SGDLS, CDR2 YYNGEE, per germline. The CDR3 region is CASSGTTATRGGELFF. Written as DNA, the CDR3 is TGTGCCAGCAGCGGAACGACCGCAACTCGAGGCGGGGAGCTGTTTTTT.

The chain joins TRBV27 to TRBJ1-1; D is ambiguous. Germline assignment: CDR1 MNHEY and CDR2 SMNVEV (reference sequence). V was clipped by 2 bases and J by 5 bases, with 12 bases between them. The CDR3 extends over 14 amino acids. This CDR3 reads CASSLRRHPTEAFF. The CDR3 DNA follows: TGTGCCAGCAGTTTAAGGCGACATCCTACTGAAGCTTTCTTT.

The chain links TRBV4-1 to TRBJ1-5; D gene unclear. V dropped 1 base and J dropped 1 base, with 8 bases sitting between them. Germline CDR1 is MGHRA and CDR2 is YSYEKL. The CDR3 runs to 15 residues. Here the CDR3 reads CASSQVPGSNQPQHF. The CDR3 bases are TGCGCCAGCAGCCAAGTCCCGGGGAGCAATCAGCCCCAGCATTTT.

This clone is judged medium-sized. This sequence joins TRBV19 and TRBJ2-2, with 7 bases matching TRBD1. Germline CDR1 is LNHDA and CDR2 is SQIVND (reference sequence). V gave up 3 bases and J gave up 5 bases; unmatched junction bases: 3. The CDR3 is 14 amino acids. The chain's CDR3 is CASSMTGSTGELFF. DNA for the CDR3: TGTGCCAGTAGTATGACAGGGTCGACCGGGGAGCTGTTTTTT.

This clone was seen a handful of times. This chain uses TRBV10-3 with TRBJ1-5; D uncertain. Trimming removed 11 bases from V and 0 bases from J, with 17 bases in between. Per the germline V gene, CDR1 is ENHRY and CDR2 is SYGVKD. The CDR3 spans 15 residues. CDR3 in amino acids: CASGGRTNSNQPQHF. CDR3 sequence (DNA): TGTGCCTCGGGAGGCAGAACGAATAGCAATCAGCCCCAGCATTTT.

The chain couples TRBV6-5 to TRBJ1-2, with 9 bases identical to TRBD1. Unmatched junction bases numbered 6, after V lost 5 bases and J lost 8 bases. The germline V gene encodes CDR1 MNHEY and CDR2 SVGAGI. The CDR3 extends over 13 amino acids. The CDR3, as DNA: TGTGCCAGCAGTGGGGACAGGGCGTTAGGCTACACCTTC. Translating gives CASSGDRALGYTF.

The V call is TRBV5-1, the J call TRBJ2-7; TRBD1 matches at 7 bases. The V and J ends lost 5 bases and 3 bases, in that order; junction bases with no gene match: 8. Germline V gene data show CDR1 as SGHRS and CDR2 as YFSETQ. This CDR3 region has 14 residues. CDR3 nucleotide sequence: TGCGCCAGCAGAGCCGCCGACAGGGACTACGAGCAGTACTTC. Translating it yields CASRAADRDYEQYF.

The gene calls are TRBV5-1 and TRBJ2-5, with 8 bases identical to TRBD1. This CDR3 is 15 amino acids long. Trimming at V came to 5 bases and at J to 5 bases, leaving 11 bases not matched to a gene. Per germline, CDR1 SGHRS and CDR2 YFSETQ. CDR3 loop: CASSFDRGQGETQYF. The CDR3 nucleotides read TGCGCCAGCAGTTTTGACAGGGGTCAGGGGGAGACCCAGTACTTC.

The CDR3 DNA follows: TGTGCCAGCAGTGAAAGGAGGGACTCCTATGGCTACACCTTC. It specifies CASSERRDSYGYTF. The chain uses TRBV6-1 and TRBJ1-2; a possible D gene is TRBD1 (5 bases). Trimming took 2 bases from V and 4 from J, leaving 11 bases between them. Germline CDR1 is MNHNS and CDR2 is SASEGT. The CDR3 consists of 14 residues.

CDR3 residues: CASSVATGLNEKLFF. CDR3 bases: TGTGCCAGCAGCGTAGCTACAGGGTTGAATGAAAAACTGTTTTTT. The rearrangement links TRBV9 to TRBJ1-4, with a weak D call TRBD1 (6 bases). CDR1 and CDR2 from the germline V gene are SGDLS and YYNGEE. V lost 0 bases, J lost 5 bases, and 11 bases lay in between. This CDR3 has 15 residues.

J is TRBJ2-3 and V is TRBV11-2; D might be TRBD2 (7 bases). V was cut by 2 bases and J by 6 bases, with 12 bases left in between. CDR3 length: 14 amino acids. CDR1 is SGHAT, CDR2 FQNNGV, per germline. CDR3 protein: CASSLMGGADTQYF. The CDR3 DNA sequence: TGTGCCAGCAGCTTAATGGGGGGGGCCGATACGCAGTATTTT.

This clone was seen a handful of times. The chain has TRBV7-9 and TRBJ1-2; a weak D match, TRBD1 (5 bases). With 2 bases removed from V and 3 bases from J, the gap between germline ends came to 13 bases. Germline CDR1 reads SEHNR; CDR2 reads FQNEAQ (reference sequence). There are 15 residues in the CDR3. The CDR3 here is CASSLWGSGDYGYTF. CDR3 nucleotide sequence: TGTGCCAGCAGCTTATGGGGGTCGGGGGACTATGGCTACACCTTC.

This clone was seen only once. V gene TRBV9 combines with J gene TRBJ2-1; no clear D. The CDR3 runs to 17 residues. With 0 bases removed from V and 0 bases from J, the gap between germline ends came to 13 bases. The germline V gene has CDR1 SGDLS and CDR2 YYNGEE. CDR3: CASSVVGHQISYNEQFF. CDR3 bases: TGTGCCAGCAGCGTAGTTGGGCATCAAATCTCCTACAATGAGCAGTTCTTC. Full variable domain (outside the CDR3, taken from reference TRBV9 and TRBJ2-1): DSGVTQTPKHLITATGQRVTLRCSPRSGDLSVYWYQQSLDQGLQFLIQYYNGEERAKGNILERFSAQQFPDLHSELNLSSLELGDSALYFCASSVVGHQISYNEQFFGPGTRLTVL.

This chain links TRBV6-6 with TRBJ2-5, with D possibly being TRBD2 (6 bases). V gave up 7 bases and J gave up 5 bases, with 14 bases separating them. Germline loops: CDR1 MNHNY, CDR2 SVGAGI (reference sequence). CDR3 length: 13 amino acids. The CDR3 region is CASTSNRGETQYF. In DNA, the CDR3 is TGTGCCAGCACCTCAAACCGGGGGGAGACCCAGTACTTC.

J is TRBJ2-5 and V is TRBV7-2; D not certain. Germline CDR1 SGHTA, CDR2 FQGNSA. With 0 bases removed from V and 4 bases from J, the gap between germline ends came to 9 bases. CDR3 length equals 14 residues. The CDR3 loop reads CASSLALPGETQYF. In DNA form, the CDR3 reads TGTGCCAGCAGCTTAGCCTTGCCGGGAGAGACCCAGTACTTC.

This CDR3 reads CASRPDRVSSYEQYF. As DNA, the CDR3 is TGTGCCAGCAGACCCGACAGGGTAAGCTCCTACGAGCAGTACTTC. The J gene is TRBJ2-7, the V gene TRBV5-4; 7 nucleotides align to TRBD1. The J segment lost 0 bases and the V segment lost 5 bases, leaving 8 bases of the junction unmatched. The CDR3 runs to 15 residues. Germline CDR1 is SGHNT and CDR2 is YYREEE (reference sequence).

This chain joins TRBV6-6 and TRBJ2-3; TRBD1 might be the D (6 bases). Germline CDR1 reads MNHNY; CDR2 reads SVGAGI (reference sequence). The CDR3 totals 15 residues. Trimming cost V 2 bases and J 1 base, with 10 bases left between them. CDR3 bases: TGTGCCAGCAGTTACGGGGCAGGGGGCACAGATACGCAGTATTTT. As protein: CASSYGAGGTDTQYF.

J is TRBJ1-1 and V is TRBV7-9; D remains unclear. The CDR3 covers 15 residues. The germline gives CDR1 SEHNR, CDR2 FQNEAQ (reference sequence). V lost 0 bases, J lost 0 bases, and 8 bases lay in between. CDR3 DNA: TGTGCCAGCAGCTTAGCAGGCGTCATGAACACTGAAGCTTTCTTT. It is translated as CASSLAGVMNTEAFF.

The chain is built from TRBV5-1 and TRBJ2-3, with 7 positions matching TRBD2. This CDR3 comprises 16 residues. Germline assignment: CDR1 SGHRS and CDR2 YFSETQ. V was pared by 0 bases and J by 0 bases, with 4 bases of the junction left unmatched. The CDR3 sequence is CASSLDGGGSTDTQYF. The DNA of the CDR3 is TGCGCCAGCAGCTTGGATGGCGGGGGTAGCACAGATACGCAGTATTTT.